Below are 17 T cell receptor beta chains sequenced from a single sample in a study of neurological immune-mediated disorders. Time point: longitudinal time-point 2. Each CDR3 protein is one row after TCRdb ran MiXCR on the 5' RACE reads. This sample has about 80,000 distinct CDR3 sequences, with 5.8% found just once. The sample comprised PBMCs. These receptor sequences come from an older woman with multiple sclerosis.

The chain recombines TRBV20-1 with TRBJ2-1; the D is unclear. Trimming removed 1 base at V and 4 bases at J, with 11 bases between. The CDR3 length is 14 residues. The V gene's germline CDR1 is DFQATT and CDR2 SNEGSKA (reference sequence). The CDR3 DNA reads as TGCAGTGCTAGAGTCCCCGTAGGGTACAATGAGCAGTTCTTC. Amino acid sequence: CSARVPVGYNEQFF.

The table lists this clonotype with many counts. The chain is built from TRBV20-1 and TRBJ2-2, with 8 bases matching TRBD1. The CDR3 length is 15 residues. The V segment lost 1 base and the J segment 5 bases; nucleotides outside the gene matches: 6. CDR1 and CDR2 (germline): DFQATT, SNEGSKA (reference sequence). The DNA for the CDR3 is TGCAGTGCTAGAGTACCGACAGGGGTGACCGGGGAGCTGTTTTTT. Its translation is CSARVPTGVTGELFF.

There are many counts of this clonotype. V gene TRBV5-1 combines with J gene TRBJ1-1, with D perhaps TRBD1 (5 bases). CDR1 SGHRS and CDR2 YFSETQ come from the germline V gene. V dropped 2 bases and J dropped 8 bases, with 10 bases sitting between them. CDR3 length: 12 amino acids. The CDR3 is CASSLGEMEAFF. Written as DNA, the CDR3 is TGCGCCAGCAGCTTAGGGGAGATGGAAGCTTTCTTT. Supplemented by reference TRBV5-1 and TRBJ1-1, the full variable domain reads KAGVTQTPRYLIKTRGQQVTLSCSPISGHRSVSWYQQTPGQGLQFLFEYFSETQRNKGNFPGRFSGRQFSNSRSEMNVSTLELGDSALYLCASSLGEMEAFFGQGTRLTVV.

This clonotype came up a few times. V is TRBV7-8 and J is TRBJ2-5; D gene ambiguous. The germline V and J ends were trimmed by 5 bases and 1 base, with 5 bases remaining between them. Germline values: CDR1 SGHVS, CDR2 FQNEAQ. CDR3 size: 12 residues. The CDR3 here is CASSHIQETQYF. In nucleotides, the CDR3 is TGTGCCAGCAGCCACATCCAAGAGACCCAGTACTTC.

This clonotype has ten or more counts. Written as DNA, the CDR3 is TGCGCCAGCACCTGGTCCCCATACACAGATACGCAGTATTTT. Protein: CASTWSPYTDTQYF. This chain uses TRBV5-1 with TRBJ2-3; D remains unclear. Germline V gene sequence: CDR1 SGHRS, CDR2 YFSETQ. This CDR3 has 14 residues. The V gene lost 6 bases and the J gene lost 2 bases, with 13 bases spanning the gap.

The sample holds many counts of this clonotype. CDR3 region: CSVEFRAEETQYF. For the CDR3, the DNA is TGCAGCGTTGAGTTCAGGGCGGAGGAGACCCAGTACTTC. The J gene is TRBJ2-5, the V gene TRBV29-1; maybe TRBD1 (5 bases). V shed 3 bases and J shed 5 bases, with 13 bases lying between them. This CDR3 is 13 amino acids long. Per germline, CDR1 SQVTM and CDR2 ANQGSEA.

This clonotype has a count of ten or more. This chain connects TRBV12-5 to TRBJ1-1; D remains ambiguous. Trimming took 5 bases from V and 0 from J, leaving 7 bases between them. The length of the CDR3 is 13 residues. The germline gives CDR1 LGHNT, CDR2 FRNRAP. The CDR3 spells CASGRHMNTEAFF. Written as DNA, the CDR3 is TGTGCTAGTGGTCGCCACATGAACACTGAAGCTTTCTTT. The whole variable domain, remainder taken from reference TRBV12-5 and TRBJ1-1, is DARVTQTPRHKVTEMGQEVTMRCQPILGHNTVFWYRQTMMQGLELLAYFRNRAPLDDSGMPKDRFSAEMPDATLATLKIQPSEPRDSAVYFCASGRHMNTEAFFGQGTRLTVV.

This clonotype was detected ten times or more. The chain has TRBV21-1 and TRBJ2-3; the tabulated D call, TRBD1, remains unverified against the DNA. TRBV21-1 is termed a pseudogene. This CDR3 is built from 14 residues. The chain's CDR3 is CASSRRQGKDTQYF. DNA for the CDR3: TGTGCCAGCAGCAGGAGACAGGGGAAAGATACGCAGTATTTT.

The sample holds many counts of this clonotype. This CDR3 is CASSSGEGDEQFF. CDR3 in DNA: TGTGCCAGCAGCTCGGGAGAAGGGGATGAGCAGTTCTTC. This chain connects TRBV7-9 to TRBJ2-1; TRBD2 is a possible D gene (6 bases). V gave up 4 bases and J gave up 8 bases, with 12 bases separating them. Looked up from germline, CDR1 is SEHNR and CDR2 is FQNEAQ (reference sequence). The CDR3 loop spans 13 amino acids. The whole variable domain, remainder taken from reference TRBV7-9 and TRBJ2-1, is DTGVSQNPRHKITKRGQNVTFRCDPISEHNRLYWYRQTLGQGPEFLTYFQNEAQLEKSRLLSDRFSAERPKGSFSTLEIQRTEQGDSAMYLCASSSGEGDEQFFGPGTRLTVL.

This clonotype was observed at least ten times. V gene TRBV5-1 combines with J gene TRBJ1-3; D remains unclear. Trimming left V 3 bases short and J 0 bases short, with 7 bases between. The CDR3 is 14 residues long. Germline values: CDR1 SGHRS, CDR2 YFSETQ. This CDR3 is CASSSGGSGNTIYF. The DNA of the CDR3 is TGCGCCAGCAGCTCTGGCGGCTCTGGAAACACCATATATTTT.

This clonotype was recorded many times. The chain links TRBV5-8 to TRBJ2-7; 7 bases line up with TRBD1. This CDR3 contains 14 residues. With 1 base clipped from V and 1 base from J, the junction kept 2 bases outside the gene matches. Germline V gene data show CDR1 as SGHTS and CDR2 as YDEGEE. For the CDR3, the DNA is TGTGCCAGCAGCTTGACAGGGGTATCCTACGAGCAGTACTTC. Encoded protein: CASSLTGVSYEQYF. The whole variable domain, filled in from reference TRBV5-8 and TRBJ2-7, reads EAGVTQSPTHLIKTRGQQATLRCSPISGHTSVYWYQQALGLGLQFLLWYDEGEERNRGNFPPRFSGRQFPNYSSELNVNALELEDSALYLCASSLTGVSYEQYFGPGTRLTVT.

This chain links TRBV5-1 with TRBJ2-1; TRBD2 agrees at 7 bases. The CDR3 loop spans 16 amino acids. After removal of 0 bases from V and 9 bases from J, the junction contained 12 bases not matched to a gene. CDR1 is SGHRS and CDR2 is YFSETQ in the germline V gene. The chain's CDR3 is CASSLGAASGGVEQFF. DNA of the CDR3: TGCGCCAGCAGCTTGGGGGCGGCTAGCGGTGGGGTTGAGCAGTTCTTC. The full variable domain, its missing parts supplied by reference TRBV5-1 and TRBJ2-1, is KAGVTQTPRYLIKTRGQQVTLSCSPISGHRSVSWYQQTPGQGLQFLFEYFSETQRNKGNFPGRFSGRQFSNSRSEMNVSTLELGDSALYLCASSLGAASGGVEQFFGPGTRLTVL.

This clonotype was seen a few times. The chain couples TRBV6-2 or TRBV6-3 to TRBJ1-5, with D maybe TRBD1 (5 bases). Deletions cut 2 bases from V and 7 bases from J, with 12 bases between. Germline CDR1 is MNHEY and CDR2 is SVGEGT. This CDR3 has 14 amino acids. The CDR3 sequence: CASSYRRGEQPQHF. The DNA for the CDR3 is TGTGCCAGCAGTTACAGGAGAGGGGAGCAGCCCCAGCATTTT.

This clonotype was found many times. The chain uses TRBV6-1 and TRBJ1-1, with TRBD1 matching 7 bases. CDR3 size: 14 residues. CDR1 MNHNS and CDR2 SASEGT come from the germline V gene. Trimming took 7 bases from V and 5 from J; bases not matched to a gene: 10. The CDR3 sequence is CASTPTGPRTEAFF. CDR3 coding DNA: TGTGCCAGCACCCCGACAGGGCCGAGGACTGAAGCTTTCTTT.

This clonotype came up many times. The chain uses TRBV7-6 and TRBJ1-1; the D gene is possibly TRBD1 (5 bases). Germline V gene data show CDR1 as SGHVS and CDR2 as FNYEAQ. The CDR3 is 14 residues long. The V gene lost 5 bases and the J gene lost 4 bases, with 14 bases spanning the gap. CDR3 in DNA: TGTGCCAGCAGCCAGACGGGGGGAGTCACTGAAGCTTTCTTT. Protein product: CASSQTGGVTEAFF. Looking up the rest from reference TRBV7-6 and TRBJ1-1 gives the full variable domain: GAGVSQSPRYKVTKRGQDVALRCDPISGHVSLYWYRQALGQGPEFLTYFNYEAQQDKSGLPNDRFSAERPEGSISTLTIQRTEQRDSAMYRCASSQTGGVTEAFFGQGTRLTVV.

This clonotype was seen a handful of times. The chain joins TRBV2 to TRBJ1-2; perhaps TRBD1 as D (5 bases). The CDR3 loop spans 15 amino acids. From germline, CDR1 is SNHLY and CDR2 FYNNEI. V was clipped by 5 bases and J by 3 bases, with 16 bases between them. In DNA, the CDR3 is TGTGCCAGCAGTTTCTACAGAGAGGGGTACTATGGCTACACCTTC. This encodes CASSFYREGYYGYTF.

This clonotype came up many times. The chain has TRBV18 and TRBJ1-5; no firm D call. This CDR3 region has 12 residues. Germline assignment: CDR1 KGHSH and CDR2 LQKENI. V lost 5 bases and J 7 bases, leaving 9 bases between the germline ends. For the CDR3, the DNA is TGTGCCAGCTCAGCATTTCCCCAGCCCCAGCATTTT. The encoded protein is CASSAFPQPQHF. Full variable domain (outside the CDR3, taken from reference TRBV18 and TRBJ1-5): NAGVMQNPRHLVRRRGQEARLRCSPMKGHSHVYWYRQLPEEGLKFMVYLQKENIIDESGMPKERFSAEFPKEGPSILRIQQVVRGDSAAYFCASSAFPQPQHFGDGTRLSIL.